The 13 T cell receptor beta chains presented below share a single source sample, sequenced in a study of Graves' ophthalmopathy and Graves' hyperthyroidism. CDR3 regions of TCR beta were amplified from RNA transcripts. A first-round RT-PCR used HTBI primers, followed by a second-round multiplex PCR. TCRdb independently ran MiXCR on the multiplex PCR reads; one entry per CDR3 protein. This sample has some 350,000 distinct CDR3 sequences, with roughly 17% found just once. Sequenced: peripheral blood. All receptors derive from an adult woman with stable Graves' hyperthyroidism.

There are many counts of this clonotype. The chain employs TRBV7-9 and TRBJ2-5, with a tentative D call TRBD1 (6 bases). The CDR3 sequence is 15 residues long. The germline gives CDR1 SEHNR, CDR2 FQNEAQ (reference sequence). V lost 6 bases, J lost 4 bases, and 18 bases lay in between. DNA of the CDR3: TGTGCCAGCAGTAACAATGACAGGCCGGGAGAGACCCAGTACTTC. This gives the protein CASSNNDRPGETQYF.

This clonotype was counted ten times or more. The chain links TRBV20-1 to TRBJ2-7; tentatively, D is TRBD1 (7 bases). This CDR3 has 15 residues. Germline CDR1 is DFQATT and CDR2 is SNEGSKA (reference sequence). Trimming shortened V by 5 bases and J by 5 bases, and 22 bases separated the two germline ends. The CDR3 sequence: CSAPTGPLGGHEQYF. CDR3 nucleotides: TGCAGTGCTCCGACAGGGCCGTTGGGGGGCCACGAGCAGTACTTC.

This clonotype was observed a handful of times. This sequence joins TRBV4-1 and TRBJ1-2; 9 bases match TRBD1. The germline CDR1 and CDR2 sequences are MGHRA and YSYEKL. CDR3 length: 16 amino acids. This chain's CDR3 is CATGVTQGAEIYGYTF. CDR3 nucleotides: TGCGCAACAGGGGTGACACAGGGGGCTGAGATCTATGGCTACACCTTC.

This clonotype was recorded at least ten times. The rearrangement links TRBV19 to TRBJ1-5; D is perhaps TRBD1 (6 bases). CDR1 LNHDA and CDR2 SQIVND come from the germline V gene (reference sequence). V was shortened by 4 bases and J by 3 bases, with 13 bases between the two germline ends. This CDR3 contains 15 residues. The CDR3, as DNA: TGTGCCAGTAGTACTGTTAGGACAGACAATCAGCCCCAGCATTTT. Translating it yields CASSTVRTDNQPQHF.

This clonotype was detected many times. The germline gene is not matched at one end of the junction; a read error may be the cause. The chain combines TRBV6-1 with TRBJ2-2; D call uncertain. The CDR3 extends over 13 amino acids. Germline CDR1 and CDR2: MNHNS and SASEGT. CDR3: CASREAGRRELFF. Written as DNA, the CDR3 is TGTGCCAGCAGGGAAGCCGGCCGGCGGGAGCTGTTTTTT.

This clonotype was seen at least ten times. The chain combines TRBV6-5 with TRBJ1-5; TRBD1 aligns across 11 bases. The CDR3 sequence is 15 residues long. The germline gives CDR1 MNHEY, CDR2 SVGAGI. V trimming: 2 bases; J trimming: 7 bases; junction bases outside the gene matches: 4. CDR3: CASSYGTGGEQPQHF. CDR3 sequence (DNA): TGTGCCAGCAGTTACGGGACAGGGGGTGAACAGCCCCAGCATTTT.

This clonotype was picked up many times. J is TRBJ2-4 and V is TRBV11-2; 10 nucleotides line up with TRBD1. Germline V gene lookup returns CDR1 SGHAT and CDR2 FQNNGV. Trimming removed 5 bases from V and 9 bases from J; junction bases left unmatched: 4. The CDR3 contains 13 residues. The CDR3 DNA follows: TGTGCCAGCAGCACCGGGACAGGGGCCATTCAGTACTTC. Encoded protein: CASSTGTGAIQYF. Based on the CDR3 plus reference TRBV11-2 and TRBJ2-4, the full variable domain is EAGVAQSPRYKIIEKRQSVAFWCNPISGHATLYWYQQILGQGPKLLIQFQNNGVVDDSQLPKDRFSAERLKGVDSTLKIQPAKLEDSAVYLCASSTGTGAIQYFGAGTRLSVL.

This clonotype was observed many times. The rearrangement joins TRBV11-2 to TRBJ2-7; D tentatively fits TRBD1 or TRBD2 (5 bases each). The CDR3 is 15 amino acids. The germline gives CDR1 SGHAT, CDR2 FQNNGV. Trimming shortened V by 2 bases and J by 4 bases, and 15 bases separated the two germline ends. CDR3 DNA: TGTGCCAGCAGCTTAACCGGGACCTCTTCGTACGAGCAGTACTTC. It is translated as CASSLTGTSSYEQYF.

This clonotype was recorded at least ten times. The chain combines TRBV7-2 with TRBJ2-7; tentatively, D is TRBD2 (5 bases). CDR1 and CDR2 (germline): SGHTA, FQGNSA. Trimming stripped 1 base from V and 3 bases from J, with 10 bases between. This CDR3 is built from 14 residues. CDR3 sequence reads: CASSLGPAVYEQYF. The CDR3 bases are TGTGCCAGCAGCTTAGGTCCAGCGGTCTACGAGCAGTACTTC.

This clonotype was counted many times. The chain joins TRBV29-1 to TRBJ2-5; 8 nucleotides match TRBD1. The germline CDR1 and CDR2 sequences are SQVTM and ANQGSEA. The CDR3 is 15 residues long. With V trimmed by 4 bases and J by 5 bases, 12 bases remained unmatched. The CDR3 is CSVGGRGLVGETQYF. CDR3 DNA: TGCAGCGTTGGGGGCAGGGGGCTTGTGGGGGAGACCCAGTACTTC.

The J gene is TRBJ1-1, the V gene TRBV6-2 or TRBV6-3; no definite D call. CDR1 and CDR2 (germline): MNHEY, SVGEGT. This CDR3 region has 16 residues. Trimming took off 0 bases at V and 0 bases at J, with 11 bases between the two ends. The CDR3 loop reads CASSYSPQTVNTEAFF. The CDR3 bases are TGTGCCAGCAGTTACTCCCCACAGACGGTGAACACTGAAGCTTTCTTT.

In its sample, this clonotype was seen many times. The chain recombines TRBV28 with TRBJ2-2; no reliable D call. The CDR3 length is 13 residues. Germline V gene data show CDR1 as MDHEN and CDR2 as SYDVKM. V gave up 5 bases and J gave up 9 bases, with 13 bases separating them. Written as DNA, the CDR3 is TGTGCCAGCAGTCGGCAGCGAAATCGGGAGCTGTTTTTT. Amino acids: CASSRQRNRELFF.

This clonotype was observed many times. The chain links TRBV12-3 or TRBV12-4 to TRBJ1-5; 9 bases are a match to TRBD1. Unmatched junction bases numbered 12, after V lost 6 bases and J lost 3 bases. The CDR3 is 17 amino acids. CDR3: CASSEGQGRGPNQPQHF. The CDR3 bases are TGTGCCAGCAGCGAGGGACAGGGACGAGGGCCCAATCAGCCCCAGCATTTT.